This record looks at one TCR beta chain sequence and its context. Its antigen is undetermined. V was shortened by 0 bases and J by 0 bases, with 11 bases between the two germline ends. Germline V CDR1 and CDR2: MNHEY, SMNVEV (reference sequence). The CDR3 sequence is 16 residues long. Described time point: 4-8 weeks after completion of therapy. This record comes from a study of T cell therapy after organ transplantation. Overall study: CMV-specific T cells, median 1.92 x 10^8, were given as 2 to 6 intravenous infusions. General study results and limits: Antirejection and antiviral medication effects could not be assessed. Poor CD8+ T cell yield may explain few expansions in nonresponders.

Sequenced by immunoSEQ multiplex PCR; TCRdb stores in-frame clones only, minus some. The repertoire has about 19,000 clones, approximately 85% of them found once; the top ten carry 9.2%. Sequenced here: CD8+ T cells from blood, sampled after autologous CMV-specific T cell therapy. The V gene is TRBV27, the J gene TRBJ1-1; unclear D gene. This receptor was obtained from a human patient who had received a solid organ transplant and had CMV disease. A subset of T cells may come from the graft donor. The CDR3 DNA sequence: TGTGCCAGCAGTTTATCGTGGGGTGACATGAACACTGAAGCTTTCTTT. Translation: CASSLSWGDMNTEAFF.